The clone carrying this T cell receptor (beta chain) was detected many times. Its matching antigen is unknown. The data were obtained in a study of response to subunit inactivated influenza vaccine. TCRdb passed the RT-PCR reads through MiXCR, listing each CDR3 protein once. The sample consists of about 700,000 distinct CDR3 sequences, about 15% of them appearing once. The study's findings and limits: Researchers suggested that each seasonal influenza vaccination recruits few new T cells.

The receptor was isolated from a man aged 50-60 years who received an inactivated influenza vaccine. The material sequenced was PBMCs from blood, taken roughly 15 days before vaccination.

Here the CDR3 DNA reads TGTGCCAGCAGCCCGCAGGGACAGGGGGTTGCAGATACGCAGTATTTT. It specifies CASSPQGQGVADTQYF. The chain carries TRBV7-9 and TRBJ2-3; 11 nucleotides agree with TRBD1. Unmatched junction bases numbered 8, after V lost 5 bases and J lost 4 bases. Germline assignment: CDR1 SEHNR and CDR2 FQNEAQ (reference sequence). This CDR3 is built from 16 residues.